This T cell receptor (beta chain) was captured in a study of blood T cell repertoires in COVID-19. Looking at the study overall: The samples span acute and convalescent COVID-19 from the United States, Italy and Spain.

TCRdb's table, derived via immunoSEQ multiplex PCR, lists solely in-frame clones and lacks some. The sample records approximately 350,000 clones, roughly 87% being singletons. Participants were aged about 18 to 95 years, lived in roughly 23 US areas, and enrolled virtually. Resolution of symptoms, clearance, or two negative PCRs was present in recovered Cohort 3 donors. The CDR3 has 14 residues. CDR1 and CDR2 from the germline V gene are SGHNT and YYREEE (reference sequence). V dropped 2 bases and J dropped 2; count of bases not matched to a gene: 1. The sequencing input was PBMCs or T cells enriched from blood (not recorded which). This clonotype originated in a woman aged 25-40 years who had recovered from COVID-19. J is TRBJ2-3 and V is TRBV5-4; TRBD2 aligns across 8 bases. CDR3 in amino acids: CASSFSGTTDTQYF. In DNA, the CDR3 is TGTGCCAGCAGCTTTAGCGGGACCACAGATACGCAGTATTTT.